The 31 T cell receptor beta chains below were found in one sample sequenced in a study of blood T cell repertoires in COVID-19. Using immunoSEQ multiplex PCR, the repertoire was profiled, and TCRdb retains in-frame clones only, with some absent. The repertoire holds 100,000 to 150,000 clones, with about 82% as singletons. Sample: peripheral blood. The receptors derive from a human donor in a cohort sampled during active COVID-19.

J is TRBJ2-1 and V is TRBV11-2, with a possible D match to TRBD2 (6 bases). Germline CDR1 is SGHAT and CDR2 is FQNNGV. This CDR3 comprises 15 residues. The V gene lost 6 bases and the J gene lost 2 bases, with 14 bases spanning the gap. The CDR3 DNA is TGTGCCAGCAGGAGGGCGGGGCTCACCTACAATGAGCAGTTCTTC. Its translation: CASRRAGLTYNEQFF.

The V and J genes are TRBV7-9 and TRBJ2-5; tentative D call: TRBD2 (5 bases). Per the germline V gene, CDR1 is SEHNR and CDR2 is FQNEAQ (reference sequence). Trimming removed 3 bases at V and 3 bases at J, with 17 bases between. This CDR3 is built from 16 residues. The CDR3 DNA reads TGTGCCAGCAGCTTCTCAGGAGGCTTGGTTGAAGAGACCCAGTACTTC. Protein sequence: CASSFSGGLVEETQYF.

V gene TRBV19 combines with J gene TRBJ1-1; perhaps TRBD1 as D (6 bases). The V gene's germline CDR1 is LNHDA and CDR2 SQIVND (reference sequence). The CDR3 is 17 residues long. V was clipped by 6 bases and J by 1 base, with 21 bases between them. The CDR3 region is CASSETQGFQWNTEAFF. As DNA, the CDR3 is TGTGCCAGTAGCGAAACCCAGGGGTTCCAATGGAACACTGAAGCTTTCTTT.

CDR3 in amino acids: CATSRPPGTGSEQFF. CDR3 sequence (DNA): TGTGCCACCAGCAGACCCCCCGGGACAGGGAGTGAGCAGTTCTTC. V is TRBV15 and J is TRBJ2-1, with 9 nucleotides matching TRBD1. The CDR3 is 15 residues long. After removal of 2 bases from V and 9 bases from J, the junction contained 8 bases not matched to a gene. Germline-derived CDR1 and CDR2 are LNHNV and YYDKDF (reference sequence).

The chain has TRBV4-1 and TRBJ2-3, with TRBD2 identical over 8 bases. The J segment lost 0 bases and the V segment lost 4 bases, leaving 0 bases of the junction unmatched. The germline CDR1 and CDR2 sequences are MGHRA and YSYEKL. CDR3 length equals 14 residues. In nucleotides, the CDR3 is TGCGCCAGCAGCCTAGCGGGAAGCACAGATACGCAGTATTTT. It yields the protein CASSLAGSTDTQYF.

The rearrangement uses TRBV24-1 and TRBJ2-7, with 11 bases fitting TRBD2. V dropped 3 bases and J dropped 6; count of bases not matched to a gene: 6. The germline V gene encodes CDR1 KGHDR and CDR2 SFDVKD. The CDR3 loop spans 15 amino acids. For the CDR3, the DNA is TGTGCCACCAGTGATCACTTAGCGGGAGGGACCGAGCAGTACTTC. Residues: CATSDHLAGGTEQYF.

This chain connects TRBV10-1 to TRBJ2-7; TRBD1 aligns across 7 bases. The CDR3 runs 14 residues. Trimming at V came to 10 bases and at J to 0 bases, leaving 9 bases not matched to a gene. CDR1 and CDR2 from the germline V gene are WNHNN and SYGVQD (reference sequence). CDR3 nucleotide sequence: TGCGCCACCCAACGACAGGGCAGCTCCTACGAGCAGTACTTC. Translated: CATQRQGSSYEQYF.

The DNA of the CDR3 is TGTGCCAGCAGCAGGGGCGGCGAGACCCAGTACTTC. Protein sequence: CASSRGGETQYF. This chain links TRBV7-9 with TRBJ2-5, with D perhaps matching TRBD1 (5 bases). The germline gives CDR1 SEHNR, CDR2 FQNEAQ (reference sequence). The germline V and J ends were trimmed by 5 bases and 5 bases, with 9 bases remaining between them. This CDR3 comprises 12 residues.

This sequence joins TRBV28 and TRBJ1-1; D possibly corresponds to TRBD1 (5 bases). The CDR3 spans 13 residues. The germline V gene has CDR1 MDHEN and CDR2 SYDVKM. The V gene lost 7 bases and the J gene lost 6 bases, with 15 bases spanning the gap. The CDR3 loop is CASTSQGRSEAFF. In DNA form, the CDR3 reads TGTGCCAGCACCAGCCAGGGTCGGTCTGAAGCTTTCTTT.

The rearrangement uses TRBV30 and TRBJ1-5; D might be TRBD1 (5 bases). CDR1 and CDR2 (germline): GTSNPN, SVGIG (reference sequence). V dropped 6 bases and J dropped 3 bases, with 15 bases sitting between them. This CDR3 region has 14 residues. Here the CDR3 DNA reads TGTGCCTGTACCGTGGGGCGGTTCAATCAGCCCCAGCATTTT. It encodes CACTVGRFNQPQHF.

This clone has just a few counts. Other DNA sequences in this specimen translate into the identical CDR3. CDR3 coding DNA: TGTGCCAGCAGCCTCATCGGACGGGACTACGAGCAGTACTTC. Its translation: CASSLIGRDYEQYF. J is TRBJ2-7 and V is TRBV7-9, with D possibly TRBD2 on 5 matching bases. Germline assignment: CDR1 SEHNR and CDR2 FQNEAQ (reference sequence). The V end was cut by 5 bases, the J end by 3 bases, with 14 bases between. The CDR3 loop spans 14 amino acids.

As to this clone: Other DNA sequences in this sample translate to the same CDR3. V gene TRBV4-1 combines with J gene TRBJ2-1; 10 bases line up with TRBD2. Germline CDR1 is MGHRA and CDR2 is YSYEKL. J lost 9 bases, V lost 0 bases, and 5 bases had no gene match. CDR3 length: 15 residues. The CDR3 protein is CASSQEAGGPGEQFF. The CDR3, as DNA: TGCGCCAGCAGCCAAGAAGCGGGAGGGCCTGGTGAGCAGTTCTTC.

The CDR3: CASSSLAGGPKKYF. In DNA, the CDR3 is TGTGCCAGCAGTTCTTTAGCGGGAGGCCCAAAGAAGTATTTT. V and J are TRBV27 and TRBJ2-3, with 10 bases lining up with TRBD2. V trimming: 4 bases; J trimming: 13 bases; junction bases outside the gene matches: 11. Germline CDR1 and CDR2: MNHEY and SMNVEV (reference sequence). The CDR3 sequence is 14 residues long.

The chain carries TRBV18 and TRBJ2-7, with D tentatively TRBD1 (6 bases). Looked up from germline, CDR1 is KGHSH and CDR2 is LQKENI. Trimming took 5 bases from V and 3 from J, leaving 17 bases between them. The CDR3 runs to 15 residues. The CDR3 reads CASSASRGIGYEQYF. CDR3 in DNA: TGTGCCAGCTCAGCTTCCAGGGGTATTGGCTACGAGCAGTACTTC.

The chain employs TRBV5-1 and TRBJ2-7, with 7 nucleotides matching TRBD2. Germline V gives CDR1 SGHRS, CDR2 YFSETQ. J was trimmed by 2 bases and V by 7 bases; bases with no gene match: 21. The CDR3 is 18 amino acids. CDR3 residues: CASLRTPSGVKLTYEQYF. The CDR3 nucleotides read TGCGCCAGCTTGAGGACGCCTAGCGGCGTAAAACTCACCTACGAGCAGTACTTC.

This sequence joins TRBV5-4 and TRBJ2-4, with D perhaps matching TRBD2 (5 bases). The CDR3 is 14 residues long. Germline CDR1 reads SGHNT; CDR2 reads YYREEE (reference sequence). Trimming shortened V by 0 bases and J by 7 bases, and 11 bases separated the two germline ends. CDR3 coding DNA: TGTGCCAGCAGCTTGGGCCCTACGGGGAACATTCAGTACTTC. It translates to CASSLGPTGNIQYF.

The V call is TRBV2, the J call TRBJ2-1; D is perhaps TRBD2 (5 bases). CDR1 is SNHLY and CDR2 is FYNNEI in the germline V gene. The V and J ends lost 2 bases and 5 bases respectively, with 16 bases between them. The CDR3 length is 16 residues. The CDR3 here is CASSERWGAADNEQFF. CDR3 in DNA: TGTGCCAGCAGTGAAAGGTGGGGAGCTGCAGACAATGAGCAGTTCTTC.

The chain links TRBV4-1 to TRBJ2-7; 7 bases match TRBD2. CDR1 is MGHRA and CDR2 is YSYEKL in the germline V gene. J lost 2 bases, V lost 1 base, and 5 bases had no gene match. This CDR3 has 15 residues. The CDR3 region is CASSQVQGLTYEQYF. DNA of the CDR3: TGCGCCAGCAGCCAAGTCCAGGGACTAACCTACGAGCAGTACTTC.

J is TRBJ1-2 and V is TRBV28, with D tentatively TRBD1 (6 bases). In germline, CDR1 is MDHEN, CDR2 SYDVKM. Trimming stripped 5 bases from V and 4 bases from J, with 11 bases between. This CDR3 is 13 amino acids long. The CDR3 sequence is CASSRTGTYGYTF. CDR3 sequence (DNA): TGTGCCAGCAGTAGAACAGGGACCTATGGCTACACCTTC.

The V call is TRBV29-1, the J call TRBJ2-5, with D hard to call. The ends were cut back, 3 bases at V and 0 bases at J, with 5 bases in the middle. The CDR3 has 12 amino acids. Germline-derived CDR1 and CDR2 are SQVTM and ANQGSEA. The CDR3 DNA follows: TGCAGCGTTGACCAGTACCAAGAGACCCAGTACTTC. Translation gives CSVDQYQETQYF.

This chain links TRBV4-2 with TRBJ2-4; 7 bases are shared with TRBD1. Germline lookup yields CDR1 LGHNA and CDR2 YNFKEQ. CDR3 length: 18 residues. V lost 1 base to trimming and J lost 1 base; unmatched junction nucleotides: 10. The DNA for the CDR3 is TGTGCCAGCAGCCAAGTCTCCGCTCAAGGGGGCGCCAAAAACATTCAGTACTTC. Translated, it gives CASSQVSAQGGAKNIQYF.

The chain links TRBV7-2 to TRBJ2-3, with D tentatively TRBD2 (6 bases). The CDR3 covers 16 residues. CDR1 SGHTA and CDR2 FQGNSA come from the germline V gene. The germline V and J ends were trimmed by 3 bases and 1 base, with 14 bases remaining between them. The CDR3 protein is CASSFGLDYRTDTQYF. CDR3 nucleotide sequence: TGTGCCAGCAGCTTTGGGTTGGACTACCGCACAGATACGCAGTATTTT.

The chain is built from TRBV19 and TRBJ1-5; unclear D gene. The CDR3 is 16 residues long. From germline, CDR1 is LNHDA and CDR2 SQIVND (reference sequence). Trimming took 4 bases from V and 9 from J, leaving 22 bases between them. The CDR3 bases are TGTGCCAGTAGTACCACTAGGGAGTCTCGGTACCCGCCCCAGCATTTT. It codes for CASSTTRESRYPPQHF.

This clone has more than one count but fewer than ten. This chain links TRBV19 with TRBJ2-7; 7 nucleotides align to TRBD1. V was clipped by 5 bases and J by 0 bases; unmatched bases: 7. CDR1 and CDR2 from the germline V gene are LNHDA and SQIVND (reference sequence). The CDR3 runs 15 residues. The CDR3 sequence: CASSGLGQSSYEQYF. Here the CDR3 DNA reads TGTGCCAGTAGTGGGCTGGGACAGAGCTCCTACGAGCAGTACTTC.

The rearrangement joins TRBV7-9 to TRBJ1-1; D remains ambiguous. This CDR3 has 12 residues. Germline loops: CDR1 SEHNR, CDR2 FQNEAQ (reference sequence). The V gene lost 2 bases and the J gene lost 4 bases, with 5 bases spanning the gap. In DNA, the CDR3 is TGTGCCAGCAGCTTACCTATCACTGAAGCTTTCTTT. Residues: CASSLPITEAFF. Full variable domain (remainder filled in from reference TRBV7-9 and TRBJ1-1): DTGVSQNPRHKITKRGQNVTFRCDPISEHNRLYWYRQTLGQGPEFLTYFQNEAQLEKSRLLSDRFSAERPKGSFSTLEIQRTEQGDSAMYLCASSLPITEAFFGQGTRLTVV.

The V gene is TRBV3-1 (or the pseudogene TRBV3-2), the J gene TRBJ2-1; 8 nucleotides agree with TRBD2. The CDR3 consists of 16 residues. After removal of 4 bases from V and 5 bases from J, the junction contained 10 bases not matched to a gene. Per the germline V gene, CDR1 is LGHDT and CDR2 is YNNKEL (reference sequence). The CDR3 DNA sequence: TGTGCCAGCAGCCTTCAGGGTAGCGGGACCCACAATGAGCAGTTCTTC. Its translation: CASSLQGSGTHNEQFF.

This chain links TRBV4-1 with TRBJ2-7; weak D call: TRBD2 (5 bases). This CDR3 contains 15 residues. Trimming left V 5 bases short and J 3 bases short, with 17 bases between. CDR1 and CDR2 from the germline V gene are MGHRA and YSYEKL. The CDR3 reads CASSYPVGGGYEQYF. The CDR3 bases are TGCGCCAGCAGCTACCCCGTCGGAGGTGGCTACGAGCAGTACTTC.

V is TRBV9 and J is TRBJ2-1; 14 positions agree with TRBD2. Germline V gene data show CDR1 as SGDLS and CDR2 as YYNGEE. V lost 0 bases, J lost 7 bases, and 3 bases stayed unmatched. There are 16 residues in the CDR3. Here the CDR3 reads CASSVGGLAGVNEQFF. The CDR3 bases are TGTGCCAGCAGCGTAGGGGGACTAGCGGGAGTTAATGAGCAGTTCTTC.

V and J are TRBV12-3 or TRBV12-4 and TRBJ1-2; weak D call: TRBD1 (5 bases). This CDR3 contains 13 residues. V was trimmed by 6 bases and J by 8 bases, leaving 16 bases between them. The CDR3 region is CASSLTDSWGYTF. DNA for the CDR3: TGTGCCAGCAGCCTGACAGACTCTTGGGGCTACACCTTC.

The chain combines TRBV11-1 with TRBJ1-1; D uncertain. Trimming removed 5 bases from V and 1 base from J, with 5 bases in between. Per germline, CDR1 SGHAT and CDR2 FQDESV (reference sequence). The CDR3 totals 12 residues. CDR3 amino acids: CASSHRNTEAFF. The CDR3, as DNA: TGTGCCAGCAGCCATAGGAACACTGAAGCTTTCTTT.

The V and J genes are TRBV5-1 and TRBJ1-1; weak D call: TRBD1 (6 bases). Germline CDR1 is SGHRS and CDR2 is YFSETQ. Deletions cut 4 bases from V and 3 bases from J, with 16 bases between. The CDR3 consists of 15 residues. The CDR3 DNA reads TGCGCCAGCAGCGAAACAGGGAGGGGGGACACTGAAGCTTTCTTT. The encoded protein is CASSETGRGDTEAFF.